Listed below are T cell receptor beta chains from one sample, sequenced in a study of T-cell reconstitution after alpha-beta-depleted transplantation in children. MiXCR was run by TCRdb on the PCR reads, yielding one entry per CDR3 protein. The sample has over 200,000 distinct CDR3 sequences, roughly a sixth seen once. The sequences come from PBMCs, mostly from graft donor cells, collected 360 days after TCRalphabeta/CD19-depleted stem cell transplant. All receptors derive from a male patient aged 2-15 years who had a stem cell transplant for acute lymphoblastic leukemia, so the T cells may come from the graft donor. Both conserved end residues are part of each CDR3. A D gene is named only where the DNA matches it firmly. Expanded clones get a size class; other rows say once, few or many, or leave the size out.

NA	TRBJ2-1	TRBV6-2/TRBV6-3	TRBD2	CASSPSGSSYNEQFF	TGTGCCAGCAGTCCTAGCGGGAGCTCCTACAATGAGCAGTTCTTC
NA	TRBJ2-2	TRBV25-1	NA	CASSEGLRGARTGELFF	TGTGCCAGCAGTGAAGGTTTGAGGGGGGCTCGCACCGGGGAGCTGTTTTTT
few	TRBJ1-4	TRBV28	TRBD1	CASSLDRGPEKLFF	TGTGCCAGCAGTTTAGACAGGGGGCCTGAAAAACTGTTTTTT
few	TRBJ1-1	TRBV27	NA	CASSFAGMNTEAFF	TGTGCCAGCAGTTTCGCAGGGATGAACACTGAAGCTTTCTTT
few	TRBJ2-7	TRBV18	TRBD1	CASSLAGGHEQYF	TGTGCCAGCTCACTAGCAGGGGGCCACGAGCAGTACTTC
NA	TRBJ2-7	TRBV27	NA	CASSTTRRSYEQYF	TGTGCCAGCAGTACAACACGAAGATCCTACGAGCAGTACTTC
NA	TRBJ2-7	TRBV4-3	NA	CASSLLPGTGTYEQYF	TGCGCCAGCAGCCTATTACCGGGGACGGGAACCTACGAGCAGTACTTC
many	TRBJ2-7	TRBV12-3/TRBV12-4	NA	CASSFLSGDEQYF	TGTGCCAGCAGTTTCCTTTCGGGGGACGAGCAGTACTTC
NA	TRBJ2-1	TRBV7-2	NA	CASSLGWGPNNEQFF	TGTGCCAGCAGCTTAGGCTGGGGGCCCAACAATGAGCAGTTCTTC
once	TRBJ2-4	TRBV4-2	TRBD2	CASSQDQLGLGAKNIQYF	TGTGCCAGCAGCCAAGATCAATTGGGACTAGGGGCCAAAAACATTCAGTACTTC
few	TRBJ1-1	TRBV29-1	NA	CSVAPGYTEAFF	TGCAGCGTCGCTCCAGGGTACACTGAAGCTTTCTTT
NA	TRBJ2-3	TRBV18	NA	CASSPQWASGTDTQYF	TGTGCCAGCTCACCCCAGTGGGCTAGCGGCACAGATACGCAGTATTTT
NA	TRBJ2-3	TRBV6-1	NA	CASRQPGLSTDTQYF	TGTGCCAGCAGACAACCGGGACTTAGCACAGATACGCAGTATTTT
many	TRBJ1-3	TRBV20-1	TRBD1	CSARDPRGAGGNTIYF	TGCAGTGCTAGAGACCCCAGGGGGGCCGGGGGAAACACCATATATTTT
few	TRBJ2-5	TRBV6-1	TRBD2	CASSTQRGGLETQYF	TGTGCCAGCAGTACCCAGCGGGGGGGCCTCGAGACCCAGTACTTC
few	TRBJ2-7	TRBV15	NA	CATSRDSGRFPYEQYF	TGTGCCACCAGCAGAGATTCGGGGAGATTTCCCTACGAGCAGTACTTC
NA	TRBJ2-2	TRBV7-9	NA	CASRPLSDGYTGELFF	TGTGCCAGCAGACCCCTTTCTGACGGTTACACCGGGGAGCTGTTTTTT
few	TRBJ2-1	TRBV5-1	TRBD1	CASRFRTGGYNEQFF	TGCGCCAGCAGGTTCCGGACAGGAGGCTACAATGAGCAGTTCTTC
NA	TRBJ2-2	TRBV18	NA	CASSPKNTGELFF	TGTGCCAGCTCACCAAAGAACACCGGGGAGCTGTTTTTT
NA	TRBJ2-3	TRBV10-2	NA	CASSDRERTDTQYF	TGCGCCAGCAGTGACAGGGAACGGACAGATACGCAGTATTTT
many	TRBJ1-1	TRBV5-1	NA	CASSLTGLVNTEAFF	TGCGCCAGCAGCTTGACCGGGCTGGTGAACACTGAAGCTTTCTTT
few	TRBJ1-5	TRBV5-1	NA	CASSKNADQPQHF	TGCGCCAGCAGCAAAAATGCAGATCAGCCCCAGCATTTT
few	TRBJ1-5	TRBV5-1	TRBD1	CASSEFGGQGSNQPQHF	TGCGCCAGCAGCGAATTCGGGGGACAGGGAAGCAATCAGCCCCAGCATTTT
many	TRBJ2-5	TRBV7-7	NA	CASSSGLEQGTQYF	TGTGCCAGCAGCTCGGGACTCGAGCAGGGGACCCAGTACTTC
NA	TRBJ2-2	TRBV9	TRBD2	CASSKWEGRTPGAGELFF	TGTGCCAGCAGCAAATGGGAGGGACGTACTCCGGGCGCCGGGGAGCTGTTTTTT
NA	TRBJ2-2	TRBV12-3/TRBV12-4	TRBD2	CASTMGRSGALFANTGELFF	TGTGCCAGCACCATGGGGAGAAGCGGGGCCTTATTCGCGAACACCGGGGAGCTGTTTTTT
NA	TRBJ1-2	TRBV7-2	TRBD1	CASSFFGQGDYGYTF	TGTGCCAGCAGCTTTTTTGGACAGGGAGACTATGGCTACACCTTC